This T cell receptor (beta chain) originates from a study of cytomegalovirus exposure and HLA in healthy donors. Study-wide points: Within the 130 or so validation repertoires, first-cohort TCR clusters tended to co-occur, according to a later analysis. It was confirmed in vitro that a few of the CMV-associated chains were specific for CMV antigens.

The CDR3 loop spans 13 amino acids. With 7 bases removed from V and 4 bases from J, the gap between germline ends came to 14 bases. Looked up from germline, CDR1 is MNHNS and CDR2 is SASEGT. Sequenced by immunoSEQ multiplex PCR; TCRdb stores in-frame clones only, minus some. The data show about 360,000 clones, roughly 88% seen once. Remarks on this clone: Its antigen is undetermined.

The rearrangement uses TRBV6-1 and TRBJ2-7, with D perhaps matching TRBD1 (7 bases). This TCR came from a woman aged 18 to 35 in good health and CMV-seronegative. Sequenced: PBMCs. The chain's CDR3 is CASNQGGLYEQYF. CDR3 bases: TGTGCCAGCAATCAGGGGGGACTTTACGAGCAGTACTTC.